The 6 T cell receptor beta chains below were found in one sample sequenced in a study of neurological immune-mediated disorders. TCRdb processed the 5' RACE reads anew with MiXCR; each CDR3 protein has one entry. The sample has about 120,000 distinct CDR3 sequences, roughly 3.2% seen once. Sample: PBMCs. All receptors come from a woman in her 30s with multiple sclerosis.

This clonotype was counted ten times or more. This chain links TRBV7-2 with TRBJ1-1; D might be TRBD1 (6 bases). Trimming removed 0 bases at V and 3 bases at J, with 11 bases between. The CDR3 covers 15 residues. The germline gives CDR1 SGHTA, CDR2 FQGNSA. For the CDR3, the DNA is TGTGCCAGCAGCTTAGCTGGGGGCGCGGACACTGAAGCTTTCTTT. Translated: CASSLAGGADTEAFF.

This clonotype showed up many times. The genes are TRBV18 and TRBJ2-6, with 7 bases aligning to TRBD1. Looked up from germline, CDR1 is KGHSH and CDR2 is LQKENI. The CDR3 is made up of 19 amino acids. V was clipped by 0 bases and J by 4 bases; unmatched bases: 12. CDR3 nucleotides: TGTGCCAGCTCACCACCTTTACCAAAGACAGGGCCCGGGGCCAACGTCCTGACTTTC. The encoded protein is CASSPPLPKTGPGANVLTF.

This clonotype was counted at least ten times. The J gene is TRBJ1-6, the V gene TRBV29-1, with 8 bases fitting TRBD1. The germline V gene has CDR1 SQVTM and CDR2 ANQGSEA. V was clipped by 4 bases and J by 7 bases; unmatched bases: 3. CDR3 length: 13 residues. The DNA of the CDR3 is TGCAGCGTTGGACAGGGGCCAAATTCACCCCTCCACTTT. Translated, it gives CSVGQGPNSPLHF.

This clonotype was observed at least ten times. This chain links TRBV6-5 with TRBJ2-2, with D tentatively TRBD2 (6 bases). With 6 bases removed from V and 6 bases from J, the gap between germline ends came to 14 bases. The CDR3 totals 14 residues. Germline lookup yields CDR1 MNHEY and CDR2 SVGAGI. CDR3: CASSLIPGAGELFF. CDR3 coding DNA: TGTGCCAGCAGCCTCATTCCGGGAGCCGGGGAGCTGTTTTTT.

This clonotype has a count of ten or more. The V and J genes are TRBV6-5 and TRBJ2-1; TRBD2 might be the D (5 bases). V was cut by 0 bases and J by 1 base, with 10 bases left in between. Germline CDR1 MNHEY, CDR2 SVGAGI. The CDR3 extends over 16 amino acids. The CDR3 sequence: CASSYSLAWSYNEQFF. In DNA, the CDR3 is TGTGCCAGCAGTTACTCTCTAGCTTGGTCCTACAATGAGCAGTTCTTC.

This clonotype was counted ten times or more. DNA of the CDR3: TGTGCCAGCAGCCTTAATTGGGTGCCTGGCTACACCTTC. The encoded protein is CASSLNWVPGYTF. This rearrangement joins TRBV3-1 to TRBJ1-2, with D uncertain. V was shortened by 4 bases and J by 7 bases, with 13 bases between the two germline ends. Germline V gives CDR1 LGHDT, CDR2 YNNKEL (reference sequence). This CDR3 comprises 13 residues.